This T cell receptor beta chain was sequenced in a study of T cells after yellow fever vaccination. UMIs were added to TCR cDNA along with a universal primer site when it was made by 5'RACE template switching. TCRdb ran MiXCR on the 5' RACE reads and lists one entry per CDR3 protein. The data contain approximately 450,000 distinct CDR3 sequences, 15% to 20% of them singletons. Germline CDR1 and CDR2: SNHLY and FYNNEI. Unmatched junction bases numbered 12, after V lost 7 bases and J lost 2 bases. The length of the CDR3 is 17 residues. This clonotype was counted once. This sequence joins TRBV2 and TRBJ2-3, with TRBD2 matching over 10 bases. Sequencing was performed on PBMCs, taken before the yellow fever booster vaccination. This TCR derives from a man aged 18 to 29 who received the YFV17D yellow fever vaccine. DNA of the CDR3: TGTGCCAGCACGGCGACGAGCGGGGGGGTTTACACAGATACGCAGTATTTT. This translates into CASTATSGGVYTDTQYF.